These T cell receptor beta chains were read from a single sample in a study of CD8+ T cells in alopecia areata. Assay: immunoSEQ multiplex PCR; the TCRdb copy retains only in-frame clones and omits some. The sample carries 150,000 to 200,000 clones, 60% recorded once. This sample comprised CD4+ T cells sorted from blood, obtained at week 24, from a patient treated with tofacitinib. These receptors originate from a human donor with alopecia areata. The CDR3 runs from the conserved cysteine through the conserved F or W. A D gene is named only where the DNA matches it firmly. Clone size, where shown, is once, few, many, or a class for clones that have expanded.

TRBJ1-6,-,TRBV25-1,-,CASSSSPAYNSPLHF,TGTGCCAGCAGTTCAAGTCCGGCCTATAATTCACCCCTCCACTTT
TRBJ2-7,-,TRBV27,-,CASTYGHGTPSYEQYF,TGTGCCAGCACCTACGGACACGGGACACCGTCCTACGAGCAGTACTTC
TRBJ1-5,-,TRBV4-3,-,CASSQEALDKNQPQHF,TGCGCCAGCAGCCAAGAGGCACTGGATAAGAATCAGCCCCAGCATTTT
TRBJ1-5,TRBD1,TRBV30,few,CAYKRDSDQPQHF,TGTGCCTATAAAAGGGACAGCGATCAGCCCCAGCATTTT
TRBJ1-5,-,TRBV15,few,CATSRVAGENQPQHF,TGTGCCACCAGCAGAGTTGCCGGAGAGAATCAGCCCCAGCATTTT
TRBJ2-5,TRBD2,TRBV29-1,-,CSVGGSETQYF,TGCAGCGTTGGCGGGAGTGAGACCCAGTACTTC
TRBJ2-1,-,TRBV11-3,-,CASSLGAYNEQFF,TGTGCCAGCAGCTTAGGTGCGTACAATGAGCAGTTCTTC
TRBJ2-5,-,TRBV6-6,-,CASTLGSETQYF,TGTGCCAGCACCCTCGGGTCGGAGACCCAGTACTTC
TRBJ1-4,-,TRBV23-1,few,CASSQSGRGGEKLFF,TGCGCCAGCAGTCAATCGGGCAGGGGAGGAGAAAAACTGTTTTTT
TRBJ1-2,-,TRBV27,-,CASSFLGAGDYGYTF,TGTGCCAGCAGTTTTTTGGGGGCAGGGGACTATGGCTACACCTTC
TRBJ2-7,TRBD2,TRBV13,-,CASSGGETSYEQYF,TGTGCCAGCAGTGGGGGGGAGACCTCCTACGAGCAGTACTTC
TRBJ1-5,-,TRBV7-2,-,CASSLGGQDQPQHF,TGTGCCAGCAGCCTCGGGGGGCAAGATCAGCCCCAGCATTTT
TRBJ2-5,-,TRBV5-1,few,CASSLNQETQYF,TGCGCCAGCAGCTTAAATCAAGAGACCCAGTACTTC
TRBJ2-7,-,TRBV6-5,-,CATHPGQGRYEQYF,TGTGCCACCCACCCCGGGCAGGGTCGATACGAGCAGTACTTC
TRBJ1-1,-,TRBV29-1,-,CSVQIAGEWTEAFF,TGCAGCGTACAAATCGCAGGGGAGTGGACTGAAGCTTTCTTT
TRBJ1-6,TRBD1,TRBV5-1,-,CASSPTGAGNSPLHF,TGCGCCAGCAGCCCCACAGGGGCAGGAAATTCACCCCTCCACTTT
TRBJ2-3,-,TRBV10-1,many,CASKVVDISTDTQYF,TGCGCCAGCAAAGTGGTTGATATAAGCACAGATACGCAGTATTTT
TRBJ1-4,-,TRBV19,-,CASSQGGGAGEKLFF,TGTGCCAGTAGCCAAGGTGGAGGTGCAGGTGAAAAACTGTTTTTT
TRBJ1-2,-,TRBV4-3,-,CASSQDLGNKYGYTF,TGCGCCAGCAGCCAAGATCTCGGAAATAAGTATGGCTACACCTTC
TRBJ1-1,-,TRBV7-2,few,CASSLGWTGTEAFF,TGTGCCAGCAGCTTAGGCTGGACGGGCACTGAAGCTTTCTTT
TRBJ2-7,TRBD2,TRBV29-1,-,CSVEGGGSYEQYF,TGCAGCGTTGAAGGGGGGGGATCCTACGAGCAGTACTTC
TRBJ1-1,TRBD1,TRBV7-3,-,CASSRGQGVEAFF,TGTGCCAGCAGCCGTGGACAGGGTGTTGAAGCTTTCTTT
TRBJ2-2,-,TRBV30,few,CAWSTTRTGELFF,TGTGCCTGGAGTACTACAAGGACCGGGGAGCTGTTTTTT
TRBJ1-6,-,TRBV4-3,many,CASSQNQGNNSPLHF,TGCGCCAGCAGCCAAAATCAGGGGAATAATTCACCCCTCCACTTT
TRBJ2-3,TRBD2,TRBV30,once,CAWSSPASGVTDTQYF,TGTGCCTGGAGTTCCCCGGCTAGCGGGGTGACAGATACGCAGTATTTT
TRBJ1-1,TRBD1,TRBV7-9,-,CASSLAGQGNTEAFF,TGTGCCAGCAGCTTAGCGGGACAGGGAAACACTGAAGCTTTCTTT
TRBJ1-6,-,TRBV28,-,CASTLGGQVRSPLHF,TGTGCCAGCACCCTCGGGGGGCAAGTGCGTTCACCCCTCCACTTT
TRBJ1-5,TRBD1,TRBV4-1,once,CASSQRQGEQPQHF,TGCGCCAGCAGCCAAAGACAGGGAGAACAGCCCCAGCATTTT
TRBJ2-5,-,TRBV29-1,-,CSVTAAQETQYF,TGCAGCGTTACGGCAGCCCAAGAGACCCAGTACTTC
TRBJ2-5,-,TRBV5-6,-,CASSPGTHQETQYF,TGTGCCAGCAGCCCTGGGACACACCAAGAGACCCAGTACTTC
TRBJ2-4,-,TRBV20-1,-,CSGLAKNIQYF,TGCAGTGGACTAGCCAAAAACATTCAGTACTTC
TRBJ1-2,-,TRBV23-1,once,CASSPFWGADGYTF,TGCGCCAGCAGCCCCTTCTGGGGTGCGGATGGCTACACCTTC
TRBJ1-1,TRBD1,TRBV6-5,many,CASSSTGEGNTEAFF,TGTGCCAGCAGTTCCACAGGGGAGGGGAACACTGAAGCTTTCTTT
TRBJ1-2,-,TRBV29-1,-,CSARRDPLGYTF,TGCAGCGCCAGACGGGATCCCCTTGGCTACACCTTC
TRBJ2-1,-,TRBV29-1,-,CSATGTPGQYNEQFF,TGCAGCGCCACCGGGACTCCGGGACAATACAATGAGCAGTTCTTC
TRBJ1-4,-,TRBV29-1,-,CSVLGGEKLFF,TGCAGCGTTTTAGGTGGGGAAAAACTGTTTTTT
TRBJ2-7,TRBD1,TRBV5-6,-,CASSLDRKKQYF,TGTGCCAGCAGCCTGGACAGGAAGAAGCAGTACTTC
TRBJ2-3,TRBD2,TRBV5-6,-,CASSLVELAGGPTDTQYF,TGTGCCAGCAGCTTGGTGGAGCTAGCGGGGGGGCCTACAGATACGCAGTATTTT
TRBJ2-3,-,TRBV7-2,-,CASSSDTRNTQYF,TGTGCCAGCAGCTCGGACACTAGAAATACGCAGTATTTT
TRBJ1-5,-,TRBV30,few,CAWSVKGSNQPQHF,TGTGCCTGGAGTGTGAAGGGGAGCAATCAGCCCCAGCATTTT
TRBJ2-7,TRBD1,TRBV5-1,-,CASNPGQGFYEQYF,TGCGCCAGCAATCCGGGACAGGGGTTCTACGAGCAGTACTTC
TRBJ2-3,-,TRBV19,-,CASSLPGGRTDTQYF,TGTGCCAGTAGTCTACCCGGGGGGCGCACAGATACGCAGTATTTT
TRBJ1-1,-,TRBV29-1,-,CSAELIPNTEAFF,TGCAGCGCCGAGCTTATCCCTAACACTGAAGCTTTCTTT
TRBJ1-5,-,TRBV6-1,-,CASNPVQGEPQHF,TGTGCCAGCAATCCCGTACAGGGCGAGCCCCAGCATTTT
TRBJ2-2,TRBD1,TRBV15,-,CATSRSRGIDSGELFF,TGTGCCACCAGCAGATCCAGGGGGATAGATTCCGGGGAGCTGTTTTTT
TRBJ1-1,-,TRBV6-6,few,CASSRPGEGVNTEAFF,TGTGCCAGCAGTAGACCCGGGGAGGGGGTAAACACTGAAGCTTTCTTT
TRBJ2-2,TRBD1,TRBV27,-,CASRIGTGGTGELFF,TGTGCCAGCAGGATAGGGACAGGGGGAACCGGGGAGCTGTTTTTT
TRBJ2-1,TRBD1,TRBV29-1,-,CSVEMDRGRDEQFF,TGCAGCGTTGAAATGGACAGGGGCCGAGATGAGCAGTTCTTC
TRBJ2-3,-,TRBV29-1,-,CSYLSGQSGSQYF,TGCAGCTATTTGAGCGGACAGTCGGGGTCGCAGTATTTT